Listed here are 24 T cell receptor beta chains from one sample, sequenced in a study of memory CD4+ T cells and cytomegalovirus serostatus. Clones were sequenced by immunoSEQ multiplex PCR, and TCRdb holds only the in-frame ones, with some missing. This sample has about 54,000 clones, with around three quarters found just once. Single viable CD3+CD4+CD8-CD45RO+ cells were sorted as the memory CD4+ T cells. The sequenced sample was memory CD4+ T cells from blood. Every receptor here comes from an adult in good health and CMV-seropositive.

This sequence joins TRBV27 and TRBJ2-1; D uncertain. Germline CDR1 and CDR2: MNHEY and SMNVEV (reference sequence). The CDR3 has 15 amino acids. Trimming shortened V by 0 bases and J by 6 bases, and 12 bases separated the two germline ends. The CDR3 reads CASSLSSRSRNEQFF. In nucleotides, the CDR3 is TGTGCCAGCAGTTTATCGTCAAGGTCCCGCAATGAGCAGTTCTTC.

The V gene is TRBV28, the J gene TRBJ1-5, with D possibly matching TRBD1 (6 bases). CDR1 and CDR2 from the germline V gene are MDHEN and SYDVKM. CDR3 length equals 15 residues. The V end was cut by 2 bases, the J end by 5 bases, with 13 bases between. The CDR3 nucleotides are TGTGCCAGCAGTTTAGGGGGGGGCAGCCATCAGCCCCAGCATTTT. Amino acids: CASSLGGGSHQPQHF. The variable domain in full, with the rest retrieved from reference TRBV28 and TRBJ1-5, is DVKVTQSSRYLVKRTGEKVFLECVQDMDHENMFWYRQDPGLGLRLIYFSYDVKMKEKGDIPEGYSVSREKKERFSLILESASTNQTSMYLCASSLGGGSHQPQHFGDGTRLSIL.

This chain connects TRBV6-1 to TRBJ2-1; 8 nucleotides line up with TRBD2. CDR3 length: 16 residues. V shed 4 bases, J shed 0 bases, and the junction held 5 bases outside the gene matches. The germline V gene has CDR1 MNHNS and CDR2 SASEGT. The CDR3 loop is CASSGGLGVSYNEQFF. CDR3 coding DNA: TGTGCCAGCAGTGGGGGACTAGGGGTCTCCTACAATGAGCAGTTCTTC.

The chain combines TRBV2 with TRBJ1-5; D ambiguous. The CDR3 loop spans 14 amino acids. CDR1 and CDR2 from the germline V gene are SNHLY and FYNNEI. Trimming left V 5 bases short and J 3 bases short, with 11 bases between. DNA for the CDR3: TGTGCCAGCAGTTCGGACGGTTCCAATCAGCCCCAGCATTTT. Protein: CASSSDGSNQPQHF.

The CDR3: CASRPGAGGNNEQFF. The CDR3 coding sequence is TGCGCCAGCAGACCAGGGGCGGGAGGGAACAATGAGCAGTTCTTC. The rearrangement links TRBV4-3 to TRBJ2-1; 9 bases agree with TRBD2. Germline assignment: CDR1 LGHNA and CDR2 YSLEER. J lost 5 bases, V lost 6 bases, and 8 bases had no gene match. The CDR3 covers 15 residues.

The V gene is TRBV7-2, the J gene TRBJ2-7; D uncertain. Germline V CDR1 and CDR2: SGHTA, FQGNSA. This CDR3 is built from 15 residues. V was clipped by 6 bases and J by 6 bases, with 21 bases between them. CDR3 DNA: TGTGCCAGCAGTACCGGGTCTGGGTTATTGGGCGAGCAGTACTTC. It encodes CASSTGSGLLGEQYF.

There are a few counts of this clone. This rearrangement joins TRBV5-1 to TRBJ2-5; possibly TRBD1 for D (6 bases). The germline CDR1 and CDR2 sequences are SGHRS and YFSETQ. The CDR3 has 16 amino acids. Trimming shortened V by 4 bases and J by 5 bases, and 21 bases separated the two germline ends. Written as DNA, the CDR3 is TGCGCCAGCAGCGCGGGCAACACAGGGCCTGGGGAGACCCAGTACTTC. This sequence encodes CASSAGNTGPGETQYF.

The chain couples TRBV15 to TRBJ1-5; 7 positions agree with TRBD1. Germline loops: CDR1 LNHNV, CDR2 YYDKDF (reference sequence). This CDR3 comprises 16 residues. With 9 bases clipped from V and 3 bases from J, the junction kept 14 bases outside the gene matches. CDR3 in amino acids: CATKPTTGAVNQPQHF. The CDR3 nucleotides are TGTGCCACTAAACCCACCACAGGGGCGGTCAATCAGCCCCAGCATTTT.

This clone was seen a single time. The rearrangement uses TRBV11-3 and TRBJ2-5; the D is unclear. CDR3 size: 16 residues. Germline assignment: CDR1 SGHNT and CDR2 YENEEA. Deletions cut 5 bases from V and 4 bases from J, with 20 bases between. The DNA for the CDR3 is TGTGCCAGCAGCAATCGAGCAGCCCAATCGGGAGAGACCCAGTACTTC. Translated: CASSNRAAQSGETQYF.

This chain links TRBV7-9 with TRBJ1-5; possible D gene TRBD1, 6 bases. Germline-derived CDR1 and CDR2 are SEHNR and FQNEAQ (reference sequence). This CDR3 is built from 15 residues. V lost 4 bases to trimming and J lost 6 bases, with 16 bases between them. CDR3 amino acids: CASSSSGAQTQPQHF. The DNA for the CDR3 is TGTGCCAGCAGCTCTTCGGGGGCCCAGACTCAGCCCCAGCATTTT.

This rearrangement joins TRBV19 to TRBJ2-7; D is ambiguous. CDR1 and CDR2 (germline): LNHDA, SQIVND (reference sequence). V was trimmed by 6 bases and J by 2 bases, leaving 8 bases between them. The CDR3 has 12 residues. The CDR3: CASSPTPYEQYV. CDR3 nucleotide sequence: TGTGCCAGTAGCCCGACCCCCTACGAGCAGTACGTC.

The gene calls are TRBV6-1 and TRBJ2-7; TRBD1 might be the D (5 bases). The CDR3 sequence is 16 residues long. V lost 4 bases to trimming and J lost 1 base, with 17 bases between them. Germline values: CDR1 MNHNS, CDR2 SASEGT. CDR3 protein: CASSVVRSGKSYEQYF. The CDR3, as DNA: TGTGCCAGCAGTGTCGTACGGTCAGGGAAGTCCTACGAGCAGTACTTC.

Only one count was recorded for this clone. This chain uses TRBV4-3 with TRBJ2-3; 11 bases fit TRBD2. The germline CDR1 and CDR2 sequences are LGHNA and YSLEER. The V gene end was trimmed by 1 base and the J gene end by 4 bases; junction bases not matched to a gene: 7. The CDR3 length is 17 residues. CDR3: CASSQALGTSGADTQYF. CDR3 in DNA: TGCGCCAGCAGCCAAGCACTGGGGACTAGCGGAGCAGATACGCAGTATTTT.

This chain joins TRBV7-2 and TRBJ2-3; D remains ambiguous. Trimming cost V 5 bases and J 2 bases, with 5 bases left between them. CDR3 size: 12 residues. Per the germline V gene, CDR1 is SGHTA and CDR2 is FQGNSA. CDR3 coding DNA: TGTGCCAGCAGCCCCCCCACAGATACGCAGTATTTT. Its protein product is CASSPPTDTQYF. Drawing the rest from reference TRBV7-2 and TRBJ2-3, the complete variable domain is GAGVSQSPSNKVTEKGKDVELRCDPISGHTALYWYRQSLGQGLEFLIYFQGNSAPDKSGLPSDRFSAERTGGSVSTLTIQRTQQEDSAVYLCASSPPTDTQYFGPGTRLTVL.

This chain connects TRBV14 to TRBJ1-2; D is perhaps TRBD1 (5 bases). V lost 1 base and J 9 bases, leaving 15 bases between the germline ends. This CDR3 contains 14 residues. Germline loops: CDR1 SGHDN, CDR2 FVKESK. The CDR3 sequence: CASSQGSGAVRYTF. The CDR3, as DNA: TGTGCCAGCAGCCAAGGGTCCGGGGCTGTTCGCTACACCTTC.

V gene TRBV5-1 combines with J gene TRBJ2-7, with 13 bases aligning to TRBD2. V shed 3 bases, J shed 3 bases, and the junction held 3 bases outside the gene matches. CDR3 length: 15 residues. Germline V lookup: CDR1 SGHRS, CDR2 YFSETQ. CDR3 loop: CASSSGLAGHYEQYF. In DNA form, the CDR3 reads TGCGCCAGCAGCTCGGGACTAGCGGGACACTACGAGCAGTACTTC.

The V and J genes are TRBV11-3 and TRBJ2-5; D is perhaps TRBD1 (5 bases). Germline V lookup: CDR1 SGHNT, CDR2 YENEEA. This CDR3 is built from 15 residues. V shed 1 base and J shed 2 bases, with 11 bases lying between them. CDR3 amino acids: CASSLGQGSQETQYF. CDR3 DNA sequence: TGTGCCAGCAGCTTAGGTCAGGGATCGCAAGAGACCCAGTACTTC.

This sequence joins TRBV7-8 and TRBJ1-5; D unresolved. V gave up 5 bases and J gave up 3 bases, with 11 bases separating them. CDR1 and CDR2 from the germline V gene are SGHVS and FQNEAQ. The CDR3 is made up of 14 amino acids. CDR3 sequence (DNA): TGTGCCAGCAGCCCCGACGGAGACAATCAGCCCCAGCATTTT. Translation gives CASSPDGDNQPQHF.

The chain is built from TRBV7-9 and TRBJ1-2, with TRBD1 as a possible D gene (5 bases). V lost 5 bases and J 7 bases, leaving 17 bases between the germline ends. The CDR3 is 14 residues long. CDR1 and CDR2 (germline): SEHNR, FQNEAQ (reference sequence). The DNA for the CDR3 is TGTGCCAGCAGCGCATCGCAGGGTACGATTGGCTACACCTTC. It codes for CASSASQGTIGYTF.

The chain is built from TRBV30 and TRBJ2-3; 10 bases agree with TRBD2. The CDR3 is 14 residues long. V dropped 2 bases and J dropped 1; count of bases not matched to a gene: 0. CDR1 is GTSNPN, CDR2 SVGIG, per germline (reference sequence). CDR3 sequence (DNA): TGTGCCTGGAGTACTAGCGGGGGCACAGATACGCAGTATTTT. This sequence encodes CAWSTSGGTDTQYF.

This clone was counted a single time. V and J are TRBV4-3 and TRBJ2-5, with unresolved D. The germline CDR1 and CDR2 sequences are LGHNA and YSLEER. V lost 4 bases to trimming and J lost 1 base, with 7 bases between them. This CDR3 has 13 residues. The CDR3 nucleotides are TGCGCCAGCAGCCCCGACACCCAAGAGACCCAGTACTTC. This sequence encodes CASSPDTQETQYF.

In DNA form, the CDR3 reads TGCGCCAGCAGCGGTGGGACAGATACGCAGTATTTT. Protein sequence: CASSGGTDTQYF. The J gene is TRBJ2-3, the V gene TRBV5-1; D unresolved. CDR3 length equals 12 residues. V was trimmed by 4 bases and J by 3 bases, leaving 6 bases between them. Per the germline V gene, CDR1 is SGHRS and CDR2 is YFSETQ.

The chain employs TRBV6-6 and TRBJ2-5; 7 bases fit TRBD1. Germline CDR1 reads MNHNY; CDR2 reads SVGAGI (reference sequence). The CDR3 runs to 16 residues. The trim removed 2 bases at V and 5 bases at J, leaving 11 bases unmatched. CDR3 bases: TGTGCCAGCAGTTACGGTGAGGACAGGAGTCACGAGACCCAGTACTTC. This codes for CASSYGEDRSHETQYF.

The V call is TRBV19, the J call TRBJ2-3; no firm D call. CDR3 length equals 14 residues. V gave up 7 bases and J gave up 0 bases, with 11 bases separating them. Looked up from germline, CDR1 is LNHDA and CDR2 is SQIVND (reference sequence). CDR3 amino acids: CASKVQVSTDTQYF. Here the CDR3 DNA reads TGTGCCAGTAAGGTTCAGGTGAGCACAGATACGCAGTATTTT.